This T cell receptor beta chain was sequenced in a study of control samples from healthy donors and cancer patients. Germline lookup yields CDR1 LNHNV and CDR2 YYDKDF (reference sequence). The CDR3 spans 15 residues. Trimming stripped 5 bases from V and 3 bases from J, with 14 bases between. TCRdb keeps only in-frame clones here, not all; method: immunoSEQ multiplex PCR. This sample yields roughly 200,000 clones, of which 91% are seen a single time; approximately 2% belongs to the top ten. The sample comprised blood. This TCR came from a man younger than 45 in good health. V and J are TRBV15 and TRBJ1-5; perhaps TRBD1 as D (5 bases). CDR3 sequence: CATSDRTHVNQPQHF. CDR3 sequence (DNA): TGTGCCACCAGCGACAGAACTCATGTCAATCAGCCCCAGCATTTT.